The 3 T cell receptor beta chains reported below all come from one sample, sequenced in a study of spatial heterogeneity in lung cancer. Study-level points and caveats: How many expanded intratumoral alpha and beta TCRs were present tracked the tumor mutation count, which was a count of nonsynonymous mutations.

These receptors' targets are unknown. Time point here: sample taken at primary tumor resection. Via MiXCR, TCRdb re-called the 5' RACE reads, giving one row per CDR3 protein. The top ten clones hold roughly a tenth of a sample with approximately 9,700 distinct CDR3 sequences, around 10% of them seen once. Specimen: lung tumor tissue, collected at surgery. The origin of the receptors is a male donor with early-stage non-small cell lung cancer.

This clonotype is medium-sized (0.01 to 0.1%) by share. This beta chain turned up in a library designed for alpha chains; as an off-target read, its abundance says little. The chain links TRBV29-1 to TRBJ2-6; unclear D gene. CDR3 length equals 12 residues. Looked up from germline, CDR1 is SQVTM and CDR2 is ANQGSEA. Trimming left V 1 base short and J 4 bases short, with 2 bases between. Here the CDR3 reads CSVEAGANVLTF. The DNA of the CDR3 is TGCAGCGTTGAAGCCGGGGCCAACGTCCTGACTTTC.

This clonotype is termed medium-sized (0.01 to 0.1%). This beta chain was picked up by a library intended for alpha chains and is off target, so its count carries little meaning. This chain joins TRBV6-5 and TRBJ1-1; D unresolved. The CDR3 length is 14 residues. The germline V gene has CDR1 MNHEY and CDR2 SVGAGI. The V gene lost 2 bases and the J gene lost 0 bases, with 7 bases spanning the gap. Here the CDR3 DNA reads TGTGCCAGCAGTTACAGTCAGATGAACACTGAAGCTTTCTTT. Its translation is CASSYSQMNTEAFF.

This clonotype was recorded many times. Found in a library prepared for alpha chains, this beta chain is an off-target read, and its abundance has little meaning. DNA for the CDR3: TGTGCCAGCAGCTTGCGGAGCACAGATACGCAGTATTTT. Amino acids: CASSLRSTDTQYF. The chain employs TRBV5-6 and TRBJ2-3; the D is unclear. Trimming took 1 base from V and 0 from J, leaving 3 bases between them. The CDR3 has 13 residues. Per the germline V gene, CDR1 is SGHDT and CDR2 is YYEEEE.